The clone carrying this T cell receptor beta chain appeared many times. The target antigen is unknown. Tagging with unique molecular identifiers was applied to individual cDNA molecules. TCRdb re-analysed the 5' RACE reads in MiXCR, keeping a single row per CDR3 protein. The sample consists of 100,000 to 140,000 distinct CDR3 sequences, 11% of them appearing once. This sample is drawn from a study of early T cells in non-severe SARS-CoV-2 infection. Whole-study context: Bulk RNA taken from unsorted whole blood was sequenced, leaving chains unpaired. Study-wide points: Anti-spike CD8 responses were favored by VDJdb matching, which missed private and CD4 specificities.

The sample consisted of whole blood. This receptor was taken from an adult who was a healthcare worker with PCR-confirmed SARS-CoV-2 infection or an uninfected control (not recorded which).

CDR3 sequence (DNA): TGCAGTGCCACATCCGGACAGGGTCGGTTACGAATGGACGAGCAGTACTTC. Its protein product is CSATSGQGRLRMDEQYF. V gene TRBV20-1 combines with J gene TRBJ2-7, with 8 bases that match TRBD1. CDR3 length: 17 residues. Per germline, CDR1 DFQATT and CDR2 SNEGSKA (reference sequence). The trim removed 6 bases at V and 5 bases at J, leaving 21 bases unmatched.